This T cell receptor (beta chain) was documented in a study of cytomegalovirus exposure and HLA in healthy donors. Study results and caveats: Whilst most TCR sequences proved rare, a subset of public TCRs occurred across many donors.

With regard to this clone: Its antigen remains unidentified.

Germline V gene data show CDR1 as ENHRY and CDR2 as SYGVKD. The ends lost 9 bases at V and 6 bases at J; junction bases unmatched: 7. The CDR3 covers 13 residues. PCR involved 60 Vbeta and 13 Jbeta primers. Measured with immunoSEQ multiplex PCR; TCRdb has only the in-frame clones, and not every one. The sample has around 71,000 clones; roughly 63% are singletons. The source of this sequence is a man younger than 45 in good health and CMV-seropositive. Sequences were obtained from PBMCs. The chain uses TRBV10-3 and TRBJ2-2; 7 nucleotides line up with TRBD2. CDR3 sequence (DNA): TGTGCCATGAGAAGCGGGGTGTCCGGGGAGCTGTTTTTT. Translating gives CAMRSGVSGELFF.